This entry concerns a single TCR beta chain. The antigen is unknown. The data were obtained in a study of cytomegalovirus exposure and HLA in healthy donors. Overall study results and limits: Later analysis identified several of the most significant clusters that appeared linked to common viral pathogens.

Germline CDR1 and CDR2: SQVTM and ANQGSEA. CDR3 length: 13 residues. PCR involved 60 Vbeta and 13 Jbeta primers. Original processing methods: Later, an analysis found 75 million to 100 million unique TCR beta chains, and around 12 million of these were shared. Profiled with immunoSEQ multiplex PCR; TCRdb holds only in-frame clones, not every one. The V and J calls and clone size are taken from that table; D and trimming were inferred from the DNA. The table includes some 190,000 clones, about 85% detected once. V and J are TRBV29-1 and TRBJ2-5, with D perhaps TRBD1 (6 bases). The DNA end is more similar to TRBJ2-7, so the J call may be wrong. The clonotype originates from a girl aged 10-17 years in good health and CMV-seropositive. The sequenced sample was PBMCs. CDR3: CSVETGQLDEQYF. The CDR3 DNA reads as TGCAGCGTTGAAACGGGACAACTTGACGAGCAGTACTTC.